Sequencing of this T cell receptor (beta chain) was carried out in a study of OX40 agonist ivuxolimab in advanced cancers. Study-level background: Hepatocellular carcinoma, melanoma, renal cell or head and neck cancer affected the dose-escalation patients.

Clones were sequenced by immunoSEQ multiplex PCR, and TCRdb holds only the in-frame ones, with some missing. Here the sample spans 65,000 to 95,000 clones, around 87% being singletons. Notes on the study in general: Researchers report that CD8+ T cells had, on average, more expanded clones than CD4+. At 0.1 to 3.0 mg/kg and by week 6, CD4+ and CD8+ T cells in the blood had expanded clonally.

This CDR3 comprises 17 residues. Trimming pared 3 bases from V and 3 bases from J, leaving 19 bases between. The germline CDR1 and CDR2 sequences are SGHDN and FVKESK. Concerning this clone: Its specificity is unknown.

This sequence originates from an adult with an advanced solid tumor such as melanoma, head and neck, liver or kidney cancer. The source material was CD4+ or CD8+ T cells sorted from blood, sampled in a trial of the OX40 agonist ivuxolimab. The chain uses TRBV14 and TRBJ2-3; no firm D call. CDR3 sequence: CASSHSRSRRDTDTQYF. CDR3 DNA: TGTGCCAGCAGCCACTCACGGAGCCGGAGAGATACAGATACGCAGTATTTT.